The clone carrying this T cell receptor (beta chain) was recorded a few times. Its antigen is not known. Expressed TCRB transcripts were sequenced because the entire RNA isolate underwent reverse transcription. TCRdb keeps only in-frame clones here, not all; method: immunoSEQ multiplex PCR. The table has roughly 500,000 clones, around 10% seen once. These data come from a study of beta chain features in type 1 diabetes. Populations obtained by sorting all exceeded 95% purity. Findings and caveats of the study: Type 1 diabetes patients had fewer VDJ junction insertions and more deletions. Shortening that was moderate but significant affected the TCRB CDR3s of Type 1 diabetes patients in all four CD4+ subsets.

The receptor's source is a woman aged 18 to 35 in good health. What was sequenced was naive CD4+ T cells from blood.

The CDR3 nucleotides are TGTGCCAGCAGAACGACAGACACTGAAGCTTTCTTT. This gives the protein CASRTTDTEAFF. V usage is TRBV6-6 and J usage is TRBJ1-1, with TRBD1 as a possible D gene (5 bases). The V gene's germline CDR1 is MNHNY and CDR2 SVGAGI (reference sequence). Between the trimmed V and J ends, which lost 6 bases and 3 bases, there was a span of 8 bases. CDR3 length: 12 amino acids.